This TCR beta chain was captured by sequencing in a study of T cell responses to AZD1222 COVID-19 vaccine. Using immunoSEQ multiplex PCR, the repertoire was profiled, and TCRdb retains in-frame clones only, with some absent. The sample comprises about 99,000 clones, 91% of which are singletons, and about 8.3% rests with the top ten. The CDR3 has 13 amino acids. V was clipped by 1 base and J by 15 bases, with 16 bases between them. The sample in question was peripheral blood, obtained 28 days after the second AZD1222 dose. The clonotype was recovered from an adult who received the AZD1222 COVID-19 vaccine. The genes are TRBV12-3 or TRBV12-4 and TRBJ1-5; D is unclear. CDR3 sequence reads: CASSLGAGVPGHF. CDR3 sequence (DNA): TGTGCCAGCAGTTTAGGGGCGGGAGTCCCGGGGCATTTT.